The 4 T cell receptor beta chains given below trace back to one sample, sequenced in a study of cytomegalovirus exposure and HLA in healthy donors. PCR involved 60 Vbeta and 13 Jbeta primers. The protocol was immunoSEQ multiplex PCR, while the TCRdb copy is restricted to in-frame clones and leaves out a portion. Among 170,000 or so clones listed, around 77% were seen once. Sequenced: PBMCs. These receptors were taken from a woman aged 25 to 45 in good health and CMV-seronegative.

The chain employs TRBV6-6 and TRBJ1-5; D is possibly TRBD1 (6 bases). Trimming stripped 0 bases from V and 0 bases from J, with 9 bases between. The CDR3 runs to 16 residues. CDR1 is MNHNY and CDR2 is SVGAGI in the germline V gene (reference sequence). This CDR3 reads CASSYSTGYSNQPQHF. CDR3 DNA sequence: TGTGCCAGCAGTTACTCGACAGGTTATAGCAATCAGCCCCAGCATTTT.

The chain links TRBV7-3 to TRBJ2-4, with D perhaps TRBD2 (6 bases). The CDR3 is 15 amino acids. CDR1 SGHTA and CDR2 FQGTGA come from the germline V gene. Trimming stripped 5 bases from V and 7 bases from J, with 18 bases between. The chain's CDR3 is CASSPAGPPGNIQYF. CDR3 nucleotide sequence: TGTGCCAGCAGCCCAGCGGGTCCACCGGGGAACATTCAGTACTTC.

This clone occurred once. The chain couples TRBV9 to TRBJ2-6, with 9 bases that match TRBD2. From germline, CDR1 is SGDLS and CDR2 YYNGEE. This CDR3 spans 17 amino acids. Trimming at V came to 7 bases and at J to 0 bases, leaving 8 bases not matched to a gene. The CDR3 DNA reads TGTGCCAGCCCGATGAGCGGGGGGAGCTCTGGGGCCAACGTCCTGACTTTC. Protein product: CASPMSGGSSGANVLTF.

The chain links TRBV4-1 to TRBJ2-7, with 8 bases aligning to TRBD2. The junction had 10 bases not matched to a gene; V was cut back by 0 bases and J by 6 bases. The CDR3 has 16 residues. The germline V gene has CDR1 MGHRA and CDR2 YSYEKL. The chain's CDR3 is CASSQDRGGGSFEQYF. DNA for the CDR3: TGCGCCAGCAGCCAAGATCGGGGCGGGGGGTCGTTCGAGCAGTACTTC.